This entry lists 15 T cell receptor beta chains sequenced from one sample in a study of blood T cells in healthy people across ages. Through a sample-barcoded 5' primer and a J-beta primer mix, a second PCR was run for roughly 6 to 11 cycles. TCRdb re-called the 5' RACE reads through MiXCR, storing one row per CDR3 protein. The sample contains 1.4 million to 1.5 million distinct CDR3 sequences, roughly 40% of which appear only once. Sequenced: blood. The origin of the receptors is a woman aged 18-30 years in good health.

CDR3 protein: CASSLEGVQPQHF. The CDR3 bases are TGTGCCAGCAGTTTAGAGGGGGTCCAGCCCCAGCATTTT. This sequence joins TRBV12-3 or TRBV12-4 and TRBJ1-5; possible D gene TRBD1, 6 bases. Trimming removed 1 base at V and 7 bases at J, with 8 bases between. The CDR3 has 13 residues.

This chain links TRBV7-9 with TRBJ2-5; tentatively, D is TRBD1 (5 bases). Deletions cut 2 bases from V and 12 bases from J, with 13 bases between. CDR1 and CDR2 from the germline V gene are SEHNR and FQNEAQ (reference sequence). The CDR3 extends over 12 amino acids. CDR3 protein: CASSLSQGAEYF. The CDR3 nucleotides are TGTGCCAGCAGCTTAAGTCAGGGCGCAGAGTACTTC.

This chain uses TRBV25-1 with TRBJ2-5; D unclear. This CDR3 is 17 amino acids long. CDR1 and CDR2 from the germline V gene are MGHDK and SYGVNS. V was pared by 1 base and J by 1 base, with 16 bases between. CDR3 DNA: TGTGCCAGCAGTGAATTTGGCAGAACTACAAGCCAAGAGACCCAGTACTTC. Translating gives CASSEFGRTTSQETQYF.

This clonotype was found a few times. This chain uses TRBV7-9 with TRBJ2-2; possibly TRBD1 for D (6 bases). Germline CDR1 reads SEHNR; CDR2 reads FQNEAQ (reference sequence). V was cut by 1 base and J by 4 bases, with 10 bases left in between. The CDR3 runs to 15 residues. The chain's CDR3 is CASSLDQGRTGELFF. For the CDR3, the DNA is TGTGCCAGCAGCTTAGACCAGGGGCGCACCGGGGAGCTGTTTTTT.

The V call is TRBV5-1, the J call TRBJ1-5; perhaps TRBD1 as D (6 bases). This CDR3 is 15 amino acids long. Germline CDR1 reads SGHRS; CDR2 reads YFSETQ. V was clipped by 7 bases and J by 6 bases, with 20 bases between them. In DNA, the CDR3 is TGCGCCAGCCGTCGAGGGGGGGCCGAAACTCAGCCCCAGCATTTT. This encodes CASRRGGAETQPQHF.

Concerning this clonotype itself: An end of the junction differs from the germline gene, which may be a read error. This chain uses TRBV18 with TRBJ1-6; 8 nucleotides line up with TRBD1. The CDR3 covers 15 residues. The germline V gene has CDR1 KGHSH and CDR2 LQKENI. CDR3 sequence (DNA): TGTGTCAGCTCATCGGATCAGACAGGGGTTTCACCCCTCCACTTT. As protein: CVSSSDQTGVSPLHF.

This clonotype was seen only a few times. The rearrangement joins TRBV7-2 to TRBJ1-6; D not certain. The V gene lost 4 bases and the J gene lost 6 bases, with 16 bases spanning the gap. The germline V gene has CDR1 SGHTA and CDR2 FQGNSA. The CDR3 extends over 16 amino acids. CDR3 protein: CASSYSRDWGNSPLHF. The CDR3 nucleotides read TGTGCCAGCAGCTATTCGAGAGACTGGGGTAATTCACCCCTCCACTTT.

On this clonotype: Relative to the germline gene, one junction end is altered; a read error may explain this. The rearrangement uses TRBV6-6 and TRBJ1-1, with D unclear. Germline CDR1 and CDR2: MNHNY and SVGAGI (reference sequence). The CDR3 runs to 16 residues. The CDR3: CTSSAAAGSMNTEAFF. In nucleotides, the CDR3 is TGTACCAGCAGTGCGGCTGCAGGCTCGATGAACACTGAAGCTTTCTTT.

This clonotype was detected ten times or more. The chain combines TRBV27 with TRBJ2-1, with D maybe TRBD1 (5 bases). Per the germline V gene, CDR1 is MNHEY and CDR2 is SMNVEV (reference sequence). The CDR3 extends over 14 amino acids. V was trimmed by 2 bases and J by 4 bases, leaving 9 bases between them. For the CDR3, the DNA is TGTGCCAGCAGTTTAACCCAGGGATACAATGAGCAGTTCTTC. This gives the protein CASSLTQGYNEQFF.

There are a few counts of this clonotype. The gene calls are TRBV3-1 and TRBJ2-1; 12 bases are a match to TRBD2. The CDR3 runs to 19 residues. V shed 0 bases, J shed 0 bases, and the junction held 6 bases outside the gene matches. Germline V CDR1 and CDR2: LGHDT, YNNKEL (reference sequence). The CDR3 nucleotides read TGTGCCAGCAGCCAAGATGTCCTAGCGGGAGGGAGCTCCTACAATGAGCAGTTCTTC. This gives the protein CASSQDVLAGGSSYNEQFF.

This chain uses TRBV7-9 with TRBJ1-1; D is undetermined. The CDR3 loop spans 12 amino acids. The germline gives CDR1 SEHNR, CDR2 FQNEAQ (reference sequence). V was shortened by 5 bases and J by 4 bases, with 8 bases between the two germline ends. This CDR3 reads CASSAHTTEAFF. In DNA form, the CDR3 reads TGTGCCAGCAGCGCCCACACCACTGAAGCTTTCTTT.

This clonotype was counted a few times. This chain uses TRBV6-5 with TRBJ2-3, with TRBD2 matching over 10 bases. Unmatched junction bases numbered 7, after V lost 4 bases and J lost 0 bases. This CDR3 has 17 amino acids. The V gene's germline CDR1 is MNHEY and CDR2 SVGAGI. The CDR3 DNA reads as TGTGCCAGCAGTTCAAGGGGACTAGCGCCTAGCACAGATACGCAGTATTTT. Protein product: CASSSRGLAPSTDTQYF.

This clonotype has just a few counts. This chain joins TRBV5-1 and TRBJ2-7; D is possibly TRBD1 or TRBD2 (5 bases each). Trimming removed 4 bases at V and 2 bases at J, with 16 bases between. The CDR3 has 15 amino acids. Germline V gene data show CDR1 as SGHRS and CDR2 as YFSETQ. The CDR3 loop reads CASSAEGSWAYEQYF. DNA for the CDR3: TGCGCCAGCAGCGCAGAGGGGTCCTGGGCCTACGAGCAGTACTTC.

The table lists this clonotype with many counts. The J gene is TRBJ2-5, the V gene TRBV20-1, with D hard to call. Trimming took 6 bases from V and 5 from J, leaving 10 bases between them. Looked up from germline, CDR1 is DFQATT and CDR2 is SNEGSKA (reference sequence). The CDR3 sequence is 11 residues long. The CDR3 spells CSAPQRETQYF. The DNA of the CDR3 is TGCAGTGCGCCTCAGAGGGAGACCCAGTACTTC.

This sequence joins TRBV28 and TRBJ2-1; D remains ambiguous. The germline V gene encodes CDR1 MDHEN and CDR2 SYDVKM. The CDR3 has 16 amino acids. The V end was cut by 3 bases, the J end by 8 bases, with 20 bases between. The DNA of the CDR3 is TGTGCCAGCAGTTTGGCTCTATCCATGATAGGGCATGAGCAGTTCTTC. Translating it yields CASSLALSMIGHEQFF.